This entry lists 25 T cell receptor beta chains sequenced from one sample in a study of T-cell memory formation after mild COVID-19. TCRdb independently ran MiXCR on the 5' RACE reads; one entry per CDR3 protein. Of about 250,000 distinct CDR3 sequences in the sample, about 16% are singletons; the top ten hold 2% to 2.5%. Sequenced: PBMCs or a T cell subset sorted from them (not recorded which). The receptors come from an adult woman who had mild COVID-19 (a few samples of this study predate the infection). Cell type and time point are not known.

This chain connects TRBV19 to TRBJ1-1, with D possibly being TRBD1 (5 bases). Trimming removed 8 bases at V and 1 base at J, with 11 bases between. Looked up from germline, CDR1 is LNHDA and CDR2 is SQIVND (reference sequence). The CDR3 is made up of 13 amino acids. Written as DNA, the CDR3 is TGTGCCAGTCGCCTTGGGGGGAACACTGAAGCTTTCTTT. Amino acids: CASRLGGNTEAFF.

V and J are TRBV25-1 and TRBJ2-5; 10 nucleotides align to TRBD1. Germline V gene lookup returns CDR1 MGHDK and CDR2 SYGVNS. V trimming: 8 bases; J trimming: 4 bases; junction bases outside the gene matches: 7. The CDR3 is made up of 14 amino acids. The DNA of the CDR3 is TGTGCCAGCGTGAGACAGGGGGCGAGAGAGACCCAGTACTTC. Translated, it gives CASVRQGARETQYF.

This clonotype was detected a few times. This chain joins TRBV20-1 and TRBJ2-6, with TRBD1 matching over 8 bases. This CDR3 has 17 amino acids. Germline V gives CDR1 DFQATT, CDR2 SNEGSKA (reference sequence). The J segment lost 1 base and the V segment lost 6 bases, leaving 11 bases of the junction unmatched. The chain's CDR3 is CSARTGISRSGANVLTF. CDR3 coding DNA: TGCAGTGCCAGGACAGGGATCTCCCGTTCTGGGGCCAACGTCCTGACTTTC.

The table lists this clonotype with a few counts. The V and J genes are TRBV27 and TRBJ2-2, with D unresolved. This CDR3 contains 15 residues. Trimming cost V 5 bases and J 4 bases, with 14 bases left between them. Germline V gives CDR1 MNHEY, CDR2 SMNVEV (reference sequence). CDR3 amino acids: CASSGPGKGTGELFF. CDR3 sequence (DNA): TGTGCCAGCAGTGGGCCTGGTAAGGGCACCGGGGAGCTGTTTTTT.

There are a few counts of this clonotype. The gene calls are TRBV9 and TRBJ2-2, with D uncertain. The CDR3 length is 15 residues. Trimming left V 0 bases short and J 4 bases short, with 10 bases between. The germline gives CDR1 SGDLS, CDR2 YYNGEE. The CDR3 is CASSVGGVSTGELFF. CDR3 sequence (DNA): TGTGCCAGCAGCGTAGGTGGGGTTTCCACCGGGGAGCTGTTTTTT.

The rearrangement links TRBV19 to TRBJ2-3; no firm D call. CDR3 length: 13 amino acids. In germline, CDR1 is LNHDA, CDR2 SQIVND (reference sequence). Trimming pared 6 bases from V and 2 bases from J, leaving 9 bases between. The CDR3 sequence is CASRSRTTDTQYF. CDR3 bases: TGTGCCAGTAGATCCCGGACCACAGATACGCAGTATTTT.

This clonotype was seen more than once but under ten times. A junction end diverges from the germline sequence, so it may reflect a read error. This chain connects TRBV30 to TRBJ1-1; D gene ambiguous. CDR1 is GTSNPN and CDR2 is SVGIG in the germline V gene (reference sequence). The CDR3 consists of 14 residues. The DNA for the CDR3 is TGTGCCTGTAGTGGTCCGGGTTGGGGAGCTGAAGCTTTCTTT. Its translation: CACSGPGWGAEAFF.

This clonotype was detected a few times. This chain connects TRBV29-1 to TRBJ1-1; D is ambiguous. CDR3 length equals 14 residues. CDR1 is SQVTM, CDR2 ANQGSEA, per germline. V gave up 5 bases and J gave up 2 bases, with 15 bases separating them. The CDR3 DNA sequence: TGCAGCGTTCGTCCCGGCAGTACAAACACTGAAGCTTTCTTT. Amino acid sequence: CSVRPGSTNTEAFF.

This chain connects TRBV3-1 to TRBJ1-2, with no clear D. V was shortened by 1 base and J by 6 bases, with 9 bases between the two germline ends. CDR1 and CDR2 (germline): LGHDT, YNNKEL (reference sequence). CDR3 length: 13 residues. The CDR3: CASSQASGNGYTF. The CDR3 bases are TGTGCCAGCAGCCAAGCGTCGGGGAATGGCTACACCTTC.

Only a few counts were recorded for this clonotype. This chain joins TRBV6-2 or TRBV6-3 and TRBJ1-1; maybe TRBD1 (6 bases). Trimming stripped 8 bases from V and 0 bases from J, with 10 bases between. Germline values: CDR1 MNHEY, CDR2 SVGEGT. The CDR3 runs 13 residues. The CDR3 nucleotides read TGTGCCAGCGGACAGACCGTGAACACTGAAGCTTTCTTT. Translating gives CASGQTVNTEAFF.

This chain links TRBV11-2 with TRBJ2-7, with TRBD1 identical over 10 bases. The junction had 7 bases not matched to a gene; V was cut back by 7 bases and J by 4 bases. The CDR3 runs to 14 residues. The germline gives CDR1 SGHAT, CDR2 FQNNGV. Here the CDR3 reads CASMLTGGTYEQYF. The DNA of the CDR3 is TGTGCCAGCATGTTGACAGGGGGCACGTACGAGCAGTACTTC.

This clonotype has a handful of counts. The chain recombines TRBV6-2 or TRBV6-3 with TRBJ2-7; D unresolved. This CDR3 has 17 amino acids. The V gene's germline CDR1 is MNHEY and CDR2 SVGEGT. V lost 5 bases and J 3 bases, leaving 23 bases between the germline ends. CDR3 coding DNA: TGTGCCAGCAGTCACACCCTGACCATGCGACCTAACTACGAGCAGTACTTC. It codes for CASSHTLTMRPNYEQYF.

The chain joins TRBV7-8 to TRBJ2-5, with D tentatively TRBD2 (7 bases). CDR3 length equals 15 residues. Germline V CDR1 and CDR2: SGHVS, FQNEAQ. The germline V and J ends were trimmed by 1 base and 7 bases, with 16 bases remaining between them. The DNA of the CDR3 is TGTGCCAGCAGCTTAGAAGTCCTGGGAGGGGGGACCCAGTACTTC. Translated: CASSLEVLGGGTQYF.

CDR3 loop: CASWGQGLKTQYF. In DNA, the CDR3 is TGTGCCAGCTGGGGGCAGGGGTTGAAGACCCAGTACTTC. V usage is TRBV27 and J usage is TRBJ2-5, with a possible D match to TRBD1 (6 bases). Trimming pared 8 bases from V and 6 bases from J, leaving 16 bases between. Looked up from germline, CDR1 is MNHEY and CDR2 is SMNVEV (reference sequence). This CDR3 is built from 13 residues.

V and J are TRBV3-1 and TRBJ1-3; D is unclear. Trimming left V 1 base short and J 2 bases short, with 9 bases between. This CDR3 is built from 15 residues. The V gene's germline CDR1 is LGHDT and CDR2 YNNKEL (reference sequence). As DNA, the CDR3 is TGTGCCAGCAGCCAAGGCGGCCTCCCTGGAAACACCATATATTTT. Translating gives CASSQGGLPGNTIYF.

This clonotype was seen a few times. V and J are TRBV5-6 and TRBJ1-2; tentative D call: TRBD1 (6 bases). The CDR3 is 16 amino acids. With 5 bases removed from V and 0 bases from J, the gap between germline ends came to 17 bases. Germline CDR1 and CDR2: SGHDT and YYEEEE. The DNA for the CDR3 is TGTGCCAGCAGAAAGCTACAGGGAATAGCTAACTATGGCTACACCTTC. It codes for CASRKLQGIANYGYTF.

This rearrangement joins TRBV30 to TRBJ2-1; 8 bases align to TRBD2. This CDR3 is 14 amino acids long. Trimming at V came to 4 bases and at J to 6 bases, leaving 8 bases not matched to a gene. Germline CDR1 is GTSNPN and CDR2 is SVGIG (reference sequence). The CDR3, as DNA: TGTGCCTGGAAGGCGGCGGGGGGAGTCAATGAGCAGTTCTTC. It specifies CAWKAAGGVNEQFF.

V usage is TRBV6-5 and J usage is TRBJ2-1; TRBD2 aligns across 12 bases. After removal of 0 bases from V and 6 bases from J, the junction contained 6 bases not matched to a gene. The CDR3 is 17 residues long. Germline V gene lookup returns CDR1 MNHEY and CDR2 SVGAGI. The DNA of the CDR3 is TGTGCCAGCAGTTACTCTATTATGGGACTAGCGGGCAATGAGCAGTTCTTC. Its translation: CASSYSIMGLAGNEQFF.

The chain recombines TRBV7-2 with TRBJ2-1, with TRBD2 matching over 9 bases. Germline-derived CDR1 and CDR2 are SGHTA and FQGNSA. The trim removed 3 bases at V and 6 bases at J, leaving 6 bases unmatched. This CDR3 has 15 residues. CDR3 residues: CASSLGGRAVNEQFF. The CDR3 coding sequence is TGTGCCAGCAGCTTGGGCGGGAGGGCCGTCAATGAGCAGTTCTTC.

This clonotype was counted at least ten times. V usage is TRBV5-1 and J usage is TRBJ2-5, with a weak D call TRBD1 (5 bases). V lost 3 bases and J 1 base, leaving 7 bases between the germline ends. The CDR3 contains 13 residues. The V gene's germline CDR1 is SGHRS and CDR2 YFSETQ. The chain's CDR3 is CASSYRLQETQYF. CDR3 nucleotide sequence: TGCGCCAGCAGCTACAGGCTCCAAGAGACCCAGTACTTC.

This rearrangement joins TRBV5-1 to TRBJ2-3, with 9 positions matching TRBD1. The length of the CDR3 is 16 residues. The germline CDR1 and CDR2 sequences are SGHRS and YFSETQ. J lost 3 bases, V lost 0 bases, and 5 bases had no gene match. Here the CDR3 reads CASSLAGQGSTDTQYF. In DNA form, the CDR3 reads TGCGCCAGCAGCTTGGCCGGACAGGGGAGTACAGATACGCAGTATTTT.

The chain is built from TRBV4-1 and TRBJ1-1, with 8 bases that match TRBD1. This CDR3 is 15 amino acids long. Per the germline V gene, CDR1 is MGHRA and CDR2 is YSYEKL. The junction had 6 bases not matched to a gene; V was cut back by 1 base and J by 5 bases. CDR3 protein: CASSQVAGGRTEAFF. DNA of the CDR3: TGCGCCAGCAGCCAAGTGGCAGGGGGCAGGACTGAAGCTTTCTTT.

This clonotype was counted a few times. CDR3 amino acids: CASSSSAGGGQYF. As DNA, the CDR3 is TGTGCCAGCAGTTCATCAGCGGGAGGGGGCCAGTACTTC. The genes are TRBV12-3 or TRBV12-4 and TRBJ2-5; 10 nucleotides align to TRBD2. V lost 4 bases and J lost 10; bases outside the gene matches: 6. This CDR3 comprises 13 residues.

The chain links TRBV20-1 to TRBJ2-7, with 8 bases fitting TRBD2. Losses at the gene ends were 6 bases for V and 7 bases for J; bases not matched to a gene: 5. CDR1 DFQATT and CDR2 SNEGSKA come from the germline V gene (reference sequence). CDR3 length: 11 amino acids. The CDR3 here is CSARLAREQYF. CDR3 in DNA: TGCAGTGCAAGACTAGCGAGGGAGCAGTACTTC.

The chain joins TRBV7-9 to TRBJ2-5; 9 nucleotides align to TRBD1. The germline gives CDR1 SEHNR, CDR2 FQNEAQ (reference sequence). This CDR3 spans 15 amino acids. Trimming cost V 6 bases and J 4 bases; bases outside gene matches: 9. The CDR3 loop reads CASSSRDREGETQYF. The CDR3 nucleotides read TGTGCCAGCAGTTCCCGGGACAGGGAGGGAGAGACCCAGTACTTC.